This T cell receptor (beta chain) was documented in a study of T-cell memory formation after mild COVID-19. TCRdb re-called the 5' RACE reads through MiXCR, storing one row per CDR3 protein. Of approximately 290,000 distinct CDR3 sequences in the sample, approximately 20% were seen once. This clonotype was detected a few times. Germline V gene lookup returns CDR1 MNHEY and CDR2 SVGEGT. V lost 5 bases and J lost 7; bases outside the gene matches: 6. The CDR3 runs 15 residues. Sequencing was carried out using PBMCs or a T cell subset sorted from them (not recorded which). This clonotype was sampled from a man younger than 35 who had mild COVID-19 (a few samples of this study predate the infection). Cell type and time point are not known. The rearrangement joins TRBV6-2 or TRBV6-3 to TRBJ1-5; 12 positions match TRBD1. CDR3 in amino acids: CASSKRGTGGQPQHF. The CDR3 DNA sequence: TGTGCCAGCAGTAAACGTGGGACAGGGGGCCAGCCCCAGCATTTT.